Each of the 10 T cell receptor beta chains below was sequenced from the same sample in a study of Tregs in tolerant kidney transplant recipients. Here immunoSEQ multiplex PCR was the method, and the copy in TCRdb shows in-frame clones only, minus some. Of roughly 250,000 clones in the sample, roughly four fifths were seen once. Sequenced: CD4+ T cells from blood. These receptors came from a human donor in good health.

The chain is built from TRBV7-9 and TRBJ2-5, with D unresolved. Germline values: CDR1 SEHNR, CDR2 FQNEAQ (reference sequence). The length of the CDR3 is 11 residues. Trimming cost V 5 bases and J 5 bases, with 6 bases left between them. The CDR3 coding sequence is TGTGCCAGCAGCCCCATGGAGACCCAGTACTTC. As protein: CASSPMETQYF.

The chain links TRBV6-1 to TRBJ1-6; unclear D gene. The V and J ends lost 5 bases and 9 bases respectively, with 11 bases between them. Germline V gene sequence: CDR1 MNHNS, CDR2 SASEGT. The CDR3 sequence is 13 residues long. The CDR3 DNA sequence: TGTGCCAGCAGTTATGGTACGGGTTCACCCCTCCACTTT. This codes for CASSYGTGSPLHF.

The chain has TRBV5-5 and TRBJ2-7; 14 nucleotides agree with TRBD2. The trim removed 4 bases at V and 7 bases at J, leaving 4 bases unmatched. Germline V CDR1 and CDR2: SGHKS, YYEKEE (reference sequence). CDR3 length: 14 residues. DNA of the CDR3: TGTGCCAGCAGCGAGGGACTAGCGGGGGTGGAGCAGTACTTC. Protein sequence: CASSEGLAGVEQYF.

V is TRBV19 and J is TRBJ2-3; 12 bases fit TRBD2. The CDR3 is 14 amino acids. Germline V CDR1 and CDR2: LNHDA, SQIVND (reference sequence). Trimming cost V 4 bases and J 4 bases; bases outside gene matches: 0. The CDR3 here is CASSRLAGADTQYF. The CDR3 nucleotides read TGTGCCAGTAGTAGACTAGCGGGGGCAGATACGCAGTATTTT.

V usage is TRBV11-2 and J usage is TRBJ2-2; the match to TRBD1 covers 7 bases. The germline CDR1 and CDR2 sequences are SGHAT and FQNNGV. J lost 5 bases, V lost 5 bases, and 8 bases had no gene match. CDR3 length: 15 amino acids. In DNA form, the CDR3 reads TGTGCCAGCAGCGAACAACAGGGGCTTACCGGGGAGCTGTTTTTT. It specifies CASSEQQGLTGELFF.

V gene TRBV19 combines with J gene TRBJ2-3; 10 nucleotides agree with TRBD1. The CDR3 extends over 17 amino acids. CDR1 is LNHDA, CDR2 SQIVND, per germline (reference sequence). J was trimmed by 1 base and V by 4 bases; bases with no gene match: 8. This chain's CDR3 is CASSRDRGPKGTDTQYF. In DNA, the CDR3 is TGTGCCAGTAGTAGGGACAGGGGCCCGAAGGGCACAGATACGCAGTATTTT.

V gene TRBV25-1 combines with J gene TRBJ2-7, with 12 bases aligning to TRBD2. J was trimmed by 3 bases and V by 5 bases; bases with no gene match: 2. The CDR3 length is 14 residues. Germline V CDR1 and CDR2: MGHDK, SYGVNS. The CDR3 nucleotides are TGTGCCAGCAGTAAGACTAGCGGGGGCTACGAGCAGTACTTC. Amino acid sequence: CASSKTSGGYEQYF.

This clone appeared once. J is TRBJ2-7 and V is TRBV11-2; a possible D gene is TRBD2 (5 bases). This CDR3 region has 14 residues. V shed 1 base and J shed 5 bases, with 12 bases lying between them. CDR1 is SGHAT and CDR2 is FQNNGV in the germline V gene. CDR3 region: CASSLVRGTNEQYF. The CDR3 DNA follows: TGTGCCAGCAGCTTAGTTCGGGGAACCAACGAGCAGTACTTC.

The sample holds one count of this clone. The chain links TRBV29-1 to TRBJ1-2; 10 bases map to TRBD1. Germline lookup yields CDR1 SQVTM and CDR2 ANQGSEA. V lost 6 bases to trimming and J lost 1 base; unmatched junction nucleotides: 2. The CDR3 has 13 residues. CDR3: CSVGTGDNYGYTF. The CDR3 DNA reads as TGCAGCGTCGGGACAGGGGATAACTATGGCTACACCTTC.

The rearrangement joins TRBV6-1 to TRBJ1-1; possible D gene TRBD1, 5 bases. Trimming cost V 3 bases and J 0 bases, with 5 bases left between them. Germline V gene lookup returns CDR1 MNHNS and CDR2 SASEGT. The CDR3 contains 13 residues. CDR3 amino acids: CASSEGLNTEAFF. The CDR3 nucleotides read TGTGCCAGCAGTGAGGGGCTGAACACTGAAGCTTTCTTT.